This T cell receptor (beta chain) is drawn from a study of cytomegalovirus exposure and HLA in healthy donors. The CDR3 length is 14 residues. Between the trimmed V and J ends, which lost 3 bases and 2 bases, there was a span of 8 bases. Germline V gene sequence: CDR1 LNHDA, CDR2 SQIVND (reference sequence). Concerning this clone itself: At the DNA level, this CDR3 is encoded by other sequences in the same sample as well.

A multiplex PCR was run with 60 Vbeta primers and 13 Jbeta primers. Clones were sequenced by immunoSEQ multiplex PCR, and TCRdb holds only the in-frame ones, with some missing. Among fewer than 150,000 clones listed, around 82% were seen once. J is TRBJ1-5 and V is TRBV19, with TRBD1 as a possible D gene (6 bases). Material for sequencing was PBMCs. This TCR derives from a man in his forties or fifties in good health and CMV-seronegative. The CDR3 sequence is CASSIRGGNQPQHF. Here the CDR3 DNA reads TGTGCCAGTAGTATCAGGGGTGGCAATCAGCCCCAGCATTTT.